This T cell receptor (beta chain) was sequenced during a study of beta chain features in type 1 diabetes. Study-level points and caveats: Unsettled here was the matter of whether HLA type influences TCRB rearrangement. For patients, the naive, central memory and Treg TCRB repertoires appeared more alike than for healthy donors.

This clone has ten or more counts. Its specificity is not known. Other DNA sequences of this sample code for an identical CDR3. The CDR3 sequence is 15 residues long. The V gene's germline CDR1 is SGHDN and CDR2 FVKESK. The trim removed 0 bases at V and 2 bases at J, leaving 2 bases unmatched. The sequenced template was cDNA made from the entire isolated RNA. The table came from immunoSEQ multiplex PCR; TCRdb's copy has only in-frame clones and leaves some out. Of 310,000 or so clones in the sample, 8% were seen once. The sequence was collected from a woman aged 18-30 years in good health. What was sequenced was central memory CD4+ T cells from blood. The genes are TRBV14 and TRBJ2-3; 7 nucleotides match TRBD1. The CDR3 nucleotides are TGTGCCAGCAGCCAAGACAGGGGGATCACAGATACGCAGTATTTT. It codes for CASSQDRGITDTQYF.